These T cell receptor beta chains were read from a single sample in a study of T-cell memory formation after mild COVID-19. TCRdb re-derived calls from the 5' RACE reads in MiXCR, one entry per CDR3 protein. The sample includes 130,000 to 150,000 distinct CDR3 sequences, about 19% of them seen just once. Sequencing was done on a sample of PBMCs or a T cell subset sorted from them (not recorded which). The receptors shown here come from an adult woman who had mild COVID-19 (a few samples of this study predate the infection). Cell type and time point are not known. Each CDR3 is given with its conserved first and last residue. Fields, in order: V gene, D gene, J gene, clone size, CDR3 protein, CDR3 DNA. D genes are given only for firm matches. Clone size is shown for a subset of rows, as once, few, many or a class of expanded clone.

>TRBV7-9|.|TRBJ1-5|few
CASSFAPQGSQHF
TGTGCCAGCAGCTTCGCACCTCAGGGGTCCCAGCATTTT
>TRBV5-1|.|TRBJ2-5|many
CASSLALGGETQYF
TGCGCCAGCAGCTTGGCCCTGGGTGGAGAGACCCAGTACTTC
>TRBV20-1|.|TRBJ1-1|.
CSARQKAEAFF
TGCAGTGCTAGGCAGAAAGCTGAAGCTTTCTTT
>TRBV12-3/TRBV12-4|.|TRBJ2-1|.
CASSLGLVYNEQFF
TGTGCCAGCAGTTTAGGACTCGTCTACAATGAGCAGTTCTTC
>TRBV20-1|.|TRBJ2-4|.
CSAQRVRLTGLAKNIQYF
TGCAGTGCCCAAAGAGTGAGACTGACAGGACTAGCCAAAAACATTCAGTACTTC
>TRBV6-2/TRBV6-3|.|TRBJ2-1|.
CASSTGDPKPEQFF
TGTGCCAGCAGTACGGGGGACCCCAAGCCTGAGCAGTTCTTC
>TRBV5-1|.|TRBJ1-2|few
CASNAAGANYGYTF
TGCGCCAGCAATGCGGCAGGGGCGAACTATGGCTACACCTTC
>TRBV20-1|.|TRBJ1-5|few
CSALRGRNNQPQHF
TGCAGTGCCCTCCGGGGGCGAAACAATCAGCCCCAGCATTTT
>TRBV12-3/TRBV12-4|.|TRBJ2-1|.
CASSLLAINEQFF
TGTGCCAGCAGTTTGTTGGCTATCAATGAGCAGTTCTTC
>TRBV20-1|TRBD2|TRBJ2-3|.
CSAPGLAGGPTDTQYF
TGCAGTGCCCCCGGGTTAGCGGGAGGGCCAACAGATACGCAGTATTTT
>TRBV9|.|TRBJ2-2|few
CASSVTRKNTGELFF
TGTGCCAGCAGCGTCACACGAAAGAACACCGGGGAGCTGTTTTTT
>TRBV30|.|TRBJ1-2|once
CAWSVQQDYGYTF
TGTGCCTGGAGTGTACAACAGGACTATGGCTACACCTTC
>TRBV5-6|TRBD2|TRBJ2-1|.
CASSLSGSWYEQFF
TGTGCCAGCAGCTTGAGCGGGAGTTGGTATGAGCAGTTCTTC
>TRBV9|.|TRBJ1-1|.
CASSRGGRLNTEAFF
TGTGCCAGCAGCCGAGGGGGGCGACTGAACACTGAAGCTTTCTTT
>TRBV6-5|TRBD2|TRBJ2-7|few
CASSASGGTYEQYF
TGTGCCAGCAGCGCTAGCGGGGGAACCTACGAGCAGTACTTC
>TRBV19|.|TRBJ1-5|.
CASRTSQGQFSNQPQHF
TGTGCCAGTAGAACCTCACAAGGACAATTTAGCAATCAGCCCCAGCATTTT
>TRBV18|.|TRBJ2-3|few
CASSPGTLLTDTQYF
TGTGCCAGCTCACCTGGGACTTTACTCACAGATACGCAGTATTTT
>TRBV2|TRBD1|TRBJ2-2|.
CASRGQGGGELFF
TGTGCCAGCAGGGGACAGGGAGGTGGGGAGCTGTTTTTT
>TRBV7-7|.|TRBJ2-1|.
CASSLNREDEQFF
TGTGCCAGCAGCTTAAACAGGGAGGACGAGCAGTTCTTC
>TRBV6-6|.|TRBJ1-5|.
CASSPMRGGQPQHF
TGTGCCAGCAGTCCGATGCGGGGGGGGCAGCCCCAGCATTTT
>TRBV20-1|TRBD1|TRBJ2-7|.
CSAREGTGYEQYF
TGCAGTGCTAGAGAAGGGACAGGCTACGAGCAGTACTTC
>TRBV5-1|.|TRBJ2-1|.
CASSPPLAAGSYNEQFF
TGCGCCAGCAGCCCACCTTTAGCGGCAGGCTCCTACAATGAGCAGTTCTTC
>TRBV11-3|TRBD2|TRBJ2-2|few
CASSSSSGINTGELFF
TGTGCCAGCAGCTCCAGTAGCGGGATCAACACCGGGGAGCTGTTTTTT
>TRBV4-1|.|TRBJ2-7|few
CASSHILEKNYEQYF
TGCGCCAGCAGCCATATCCTTGAGAAAAACTACGAGCAGTACTTC
>TRBV6-1|.|TRBJ2-1|.
CASSSGQWAGRPFF
TGTGCCAGCAGTTCAGGTCAATGGGCAGGGAGGCCGTTCTTC
>TRBV4-3|.|TRBJ2-2|.
CASSQVGRLTGELFF
TGCGCCAGCAGCCAAGTCGGCCGACTAACCGGGGAGCTGTTTTTT
>TRBV4-2|.|TRBJ1-1|once
CASSPQQVNTEAFF
TGTGCCAGCAGCCCACAACAGGTGAACACTGAAGCTTTCTTT
>TRBV20-1|.|TRBJ1-2|.
CSALQGAVGYGYTF
TGCAGTGCCCTACAGGGAGCGGTTGGCTATGGCTACACCTTC
>TRBV19|.|TRBJ2-5|few
CASSSAAQGRETQYF
TGTGCCAGTAGTTCGGCAGCTCAAGGTCGGGAGACCCAGTACTTC
>TRBV3-1|TRBD2|TRBJ2-1|.
CASGLAGGYEQFF
TGTGCCAGCGGACTAGCGGGAGGCTATGAGCAGTTCTTC
>TRBV15|.|TRBJ2-3|.
CATSRDSEDTQYF
TGTGCCACCAGCAGAGATTCAGAAGATACGCAGTATTTT
>TRBV7-3|.|TRBJ2-3|.
CASSLKSGRTDTQYF
TGTGCCAGCAGCTTAAAGTCTGGGCGCACAGATACGCAGTATTTT
>TRBV10-3|.|TRBJ2-1|.
CAISEVKFRTASGYNEQFF
TGTGCCATCAGTGAGGTTAAGTTTCGAACAGCCTCGGGTTACAATGAGCAGTTCTTC
>TRBV5-1|.|TRBJ1-1|few
CASSLSTGGTEAFF
TGCGCCAGCAGCTTGTCTACGGGCGGCACTGAAGCTTTCTTT
>TRBV7-3|TRBD2|TRBJ2-2|many
CASSPGAGVETTGELFF
TGTGCCAGCAGCCCCGGGGCGGGGGTGGAGACCACCGGGGAGCTGTTTTTT
>TRBV20-1|.|TRBJ1-4|.
CSARAFGKVDEKLFF
TGCAGTGCTAGAGCCTTCGGAAAAGTGGATGAAAAACTGTTTTTT
>TRBV27|.|TRBJ1-6|.
CASSSQGKNSPLHF
TGTGCCAGCAGTTCCCAGGGAAAGAATTCACCCCTCCACTTT
>TRBV5-4|TRBD1|TRBJ1-2|.
CASSDRDYGYTF
TGTGCCAGCAGCGACAGGGACTATGGCTACACCTTC
>TRBV5-6|.|TRBJ1-1|.
CASSWGGMNTEAFF
TGTGCCAGCAGTTGGGGGGGAATGAACACTGAAGCTTTCTTT
>TRBV7-2|.|TRBJ2-1|few
CASRRGFFYNEQFF
TGTGCCAGTCGTAGGGGGTTCTTCTACAATGAGCAGTTCTTC
>TRBV25-1|.|TRBJ2-3|.
CASSEFLAGASTDTQYF
TGTGCCAGCAGTGAATTTCTTGCGGGGGCCAGCACAGATACGCAGTATTTT
>TRBV7-9|TRBD1|TRBJ2-5|.
CASSLAGQGKETQYF
TGTGCCAGCAGCTTAGCGGGACAGGGCAAAGAGACCCAGTACTTC
>TRBV7-8|TRBD1|TRBJ1-5|.
CASSLGQGAGQPQHF
TGTGCCAGCAGCTTAGGACAGGGGGCTGGGCAGCCCCAGCATTTT
>TRBV29-1|.|TRBJ2-1|few
CSVLTPLVPYNEQFF
TGCAGCGTCCTGACTCCCCTGGTCCCCTACAATGAGCAGTTCTTC
>TRBV29-1|TRBD2|TRBJ2-3|few
CSVRNGLAWLADTQYF
TGCAGCGTCCGAAACGGACTAGCGTGGTTGGCAGATACGCAGTATTTT
>TRBV5-5|.|TRBJ2-5|few
CASSTDPGETQYF
TGTGCCAGCAGCACGGACCCAGGCGAGACCCAGTACTTC
>TRBV6-6|.|TRBJ1-1|.
CASSYPRGWNTEAFF
TGTGCCAGCAGTTACCCGCGGGGGTGGAACACTGAAGCTTTCTTT
>TRBV5-1|.|TRBJ2-1|few
CASRLRDGVEQFF
TGCGCCAGCAGATTAAGGGACGGAGTGGAGCAGTTCTTC
>TRBV30|.|TRBJ2-5|.
CAWSVQTNQETQYF
TGTGCCTGGAGTGTACAGACAAACCAAGAGACCCAGTACTTC
>TRBV24-1|.|TRBJ2-2|.
CATSDFMGGLNRELFF
TGTGCCACCAGTGATTTCATGGGGGGACTCAACCGGGAGCTGTTTTTT
>TRBV30|.|TRBJ1-1|.
CAWAAQTNTEAFF
TGTGCCTGGGCGGCCCAAACTAACACTGAAGCTTTCTTT
>TRBV7-9|.|TRBJ1-4|.
CASSLHGQEKLFF
TGTGCCAGCAGCTTACACGGACAAGAAAAACTGTTTTTT
>TRBV10-3|.|TRBJ2-7|.
CAISEDREAYEQYF
TGTGCCATCAGTGAGGACAGGGAGGCCTACGAGCAGTACTTC
>TRBV7-3|.|TRBJ2-1|.
CASSPGSGNEQFF
TGTGCCAGCAGTCCCGGGTCGGGCAATGAGCAGTTCTTC
>TRBV6-6|.|TRBJ1-2|.
CASSYSTGPGGYTF
TGTGCCAGCAGTTACTCGACAGGACCGGGCGGCTACACCTTC
>TRBV24-1|.|TRBJ1-2|few
CATTLWGKHGYTF
TGTGCCACCACCCTCTGGGGGAAACATGGCTACACCTTC
>TRBV20-1|.|TRBJ2-3|.
CSARRDGLGPGTDTQYF
TGCAGTGCTAGGAGGGATGGGCTGGGCCCAGGGACAGATACGCAGTATTTT
>TRBV10-3|TRBD2|TRBJ2-5|few
CAISDGLAGPRGTQYF
TGTGCCATCAGTGATGGTCTAGCGGGACCCCGTGGGACCCAGTACTTC
>TRBV12-3/TRBV12-4|TRBD2|TRBJ2-2|.
CASSPLAGGKTGELFF
TGTGCCAGCAGTCCCTTAGCGGGAGGCAAAACCGGGGAGCTGTTTTTT
>TRBV11-2|.|TRBJ2-1|.
CASSPGTLNEQFF
TGTGCCAGCAGCCCCGGGACTCTAAATGAGCAGTTCTTC